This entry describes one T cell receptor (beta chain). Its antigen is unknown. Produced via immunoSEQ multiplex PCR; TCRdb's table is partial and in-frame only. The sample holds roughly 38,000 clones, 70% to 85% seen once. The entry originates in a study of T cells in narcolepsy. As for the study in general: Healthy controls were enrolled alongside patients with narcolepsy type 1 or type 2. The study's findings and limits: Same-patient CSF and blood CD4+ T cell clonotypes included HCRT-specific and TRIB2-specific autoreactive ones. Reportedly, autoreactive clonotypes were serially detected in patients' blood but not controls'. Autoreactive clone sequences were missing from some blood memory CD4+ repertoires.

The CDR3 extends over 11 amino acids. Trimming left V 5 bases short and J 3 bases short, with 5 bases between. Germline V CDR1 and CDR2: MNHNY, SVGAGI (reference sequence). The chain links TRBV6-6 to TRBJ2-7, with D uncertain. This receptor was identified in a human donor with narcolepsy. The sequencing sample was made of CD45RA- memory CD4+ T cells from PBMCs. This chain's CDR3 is CASSPSYEQYF. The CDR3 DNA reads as TGTGCCAGCAGTCCCAGCTACGAGCAGTACTTC.